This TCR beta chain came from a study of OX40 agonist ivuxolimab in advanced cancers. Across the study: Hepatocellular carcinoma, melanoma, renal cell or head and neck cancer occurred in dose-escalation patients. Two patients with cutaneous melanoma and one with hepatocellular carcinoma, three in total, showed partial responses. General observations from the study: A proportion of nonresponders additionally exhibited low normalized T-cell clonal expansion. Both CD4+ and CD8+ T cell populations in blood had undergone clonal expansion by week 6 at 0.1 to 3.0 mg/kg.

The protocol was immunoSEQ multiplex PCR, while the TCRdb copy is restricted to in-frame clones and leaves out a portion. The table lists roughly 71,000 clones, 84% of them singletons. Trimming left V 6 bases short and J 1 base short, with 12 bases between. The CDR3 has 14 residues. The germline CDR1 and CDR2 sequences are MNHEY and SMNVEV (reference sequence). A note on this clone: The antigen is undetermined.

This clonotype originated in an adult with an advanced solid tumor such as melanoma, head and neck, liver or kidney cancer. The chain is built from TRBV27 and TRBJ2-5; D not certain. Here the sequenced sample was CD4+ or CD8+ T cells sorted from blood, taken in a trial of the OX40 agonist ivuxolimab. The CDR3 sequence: CASSATRTQETQYF. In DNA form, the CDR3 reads TGTGCCAGCAGCGCAACCCGGACCCAAGAGACCCAGTACTTC.